The subject of this entry is one TCR beta chain. The antigen is undetermined. The data belong to a study of beta chain features in type 1 diabetes. The overall study: Healthy donors and patients had similar age, gender and cell yields.

Reverse transcription of all isolated RNA meant that expressed TCRB transcripts were sequenced. This table comes from immunoSEQ multiplex PCR, and its TCRdb copy is limited to in-frame clones, with some not included. The repertoire holds under 350,000 clones, with approximately 24% as singletons. CD45RO/CCR7/CD25/CD127/CD95/CD27 staining was used to isolate CD4+ naive, central memory, regulatory and stem cell-like memory cells by sorting. Without exception, sorted populations had purity beyond 98%. The CDR3 has 14 amino acids. The germline CDR1 and CDR2 sequences are KGHSH and LQKENI. The V gene lost 4 bases and the J gene lost 2 bases, with 11 bases spanning the gap. Study-wide findings and caveats: People with Type 1 diabetes carried modestly yet significantly shorter TCRB CDR3s in all four CD4+ subsets.

The TCR originated in a woman aged 30 to 39 with type 1 diabetes. Material for sequencing was naive CD4+ T cells from blood. The rearrangement links TRBV18 to TRBJ2-5; D call uncertain. The chain's CDR3 is CASSQVHGQETQYF. As DNA, the CDR3 is TGTGCCAGCTCACAGGTCCACGGGCAAGAGACCCAGTACTTC.